This is a list of T cell receptor beta chains from one sample in a study of blood T cell repertoires in COVID-19. Produced via immunoSEQ multiplex PCR; TCRdb's table is partial and in-frame only. The sample yields about 120,000 clones, roughly nine tenths seen once. Material for sequencing was peripheral blood. These receptors all come from a human donor with active COVID-19. The donor label of this sample is uncertain. Each CDR3 is given with its conserved first and last residue. The D gene is left open where the match is weak. Clone size is given for some rows only: seen once, a few or many times, or a class if the clone is expanded.

V gene	clone size	J gene	D gene	CDR3 protein	CDR3 DNA
TRBV5-6	.	TRBJ2-4	TRBD1	CASSYRGDVAKNIQYF	TGTGCCAGCAGCTACAGGGGCGACGTAGCCAAAAACATTCAGTACTTC
TRBV4-3	.	TRBJ1-1	.	CASSQAINGQGEAFF	TGCGCCAGCAGCCAAGCAATAAACGGGCAGGGTGAAGCTTTCTTT
TRBV7-9	.	TRBJ2-7	.	CASSSNNRGLDFYEQYF	TGTGCCAGCAGCTCAAACAACCGGGGACTCGATTTCTACGAGCAGTACTTC
TRBV28	.	TRBJ2-1	TRBD1	CASGQTGTRGPYNEQFF	TGTGCCAGCGGACAGACAGGGACCCGCGGTCCCTACAATGAGCAGTTCTTC
TRBV11-1	.	TRBJ1-2	TRBD1	CASSSDRSLRGYTF	TGTGCCAGCAGCTCGGACAGGAGTCTTCGTGGCTACACCTTC
TRBV6-5	.	TRBJ1-4	TRBD1	CASSFRGPWGF	TGTGCCAGCAGTTTTAGGGGGCCCTGGGGGTTT
TRBV2	.	TRBJ1-2	TRBD1	CASSVTGGTNYGYTF	TGTGCCAGCAGTGTTACAGGGGGAACCAACTATGGCTACACCTTC
TRBV2	.	TRBJ2-2	.	CASRFDRSGELFF	TGTGCCAGCAGATTTGACAGGTCCGGGGAGCTGTTTTTT
TRBV9	.	TRBJ2-7	TRBD1	CASSETGNSYEQYF	TGTGCCAGCAGCGAGACAGGGAATTCCTACGAGCAGTACTTC
TRBV25-1	.	TRBJ1-1	TRBD1	CAREYRQGDTEAFF	TGTGCCAGAGAATACCGACAGGGGGACACTGAAGCTTTCTTT
TRBV6-5	.	TRBJ1-5	.	CASRLGSNQPQHF	TGTGCCAGCAGGCTAGGCAGCAATCAGCCCCAGCATTTT
TRBV5-1	.	TRBJ2-7	TRBD2	CASSYVTSGASYEQYF	TGCGCCAGCAGTTATGTTACTAGCGGGGCCTCCTACGAGCAGTACTTC
TRBV7-3	few	TRBJ1-6	TRBD1	CASSQGINSPLHF	TGTGCCAGCTCACAGGGGATTAATTCACCCCTCCACTTT
TRBV6-1	few	TRBJ2-4	TRBD1	CASSEAGTGLPVDIQYF	TGTGCCAGCAGTGAAGCAGGGACAGGCCTTCCTGTCGACATTCAGTACTTC
TRBV3-1/TRBV3-2	.	TRBJ1-5	.	CASSQDRPGLLNQPQHF	TGTGCCAGCAGCCAAGATAGGCCGGGACTCCTCAATCAGCCCCAGCATTTT
TRBV27	.	TRBJ2-2	.	CASSFGGNTGELFF	TGTGCCAGCAGTTTCGGAGGGAACACCGGGGAGCTGTTTTTT
TRBV18	.	TRBJ2-7	TRBD1	CASSHPGTDYEQYF	TGTGCCAGCTCCCACCCCGGGACAGATTACGAGCAGTACTTC
TRBV6-1	.	TRBJ2-1	.	CASSERGPGSEQFF	TGTGCCAGCAGTGAAAGGGGACCCGGGAGTGAGCAGTTCTTC
TRBV12-5	once	TRBJ2-7	.	CASGSTGSSYEQYF	TGTGCTAGTGGATCTACGGGGAGCTCCTACGAGCAGTACTTC
TRBV2	.	TRBJ2-3	TRBD1	CASRLDRVSTDTQYF	TGTGCCAGCAGGCTCGACAGGGTCAGCACAGATACGCAGTATTTT
TRBV13	.	TRBJ2-2	TRBD2	CASSGMPWRGDTGELFF	TGTGCCAGCAGCGGAATGCCGTGGCGGGGGGACACCGGGGAGCTGTTTTTT
TRBV10-3	.	TRBJ1-1	.	CAISEDRNEAFF	TGTGCCATCAGTGAAGACAGGAATGAAGCTTTCTTT
TRBV27	.	TRBJ1-5	.	CATLNQPQHF	TGTGCCACCCTTAATCAGCCCCAGCATTTT
TRBV10-3	once	TRBJ1-1	.	CAISPQPDRGAAFF	TGTGCCATCAGTCCTCAACCGGACCGGGGGGCAGCTTTCTTT
TRBV7-2	.	TRBJ2-4	.	CASSPLAGLPVNIQYF	TGTGCCAGCAGCCCTCTTGCGGGGTTACCGGTAAACATTCAGTACTTC
TRBV5-1	.	TRBJ2-7	TRBD1	CASSIGGRQGYEQYF	TGCGCCAGCAGCATCGGAGGGAGACAGGGGTATGAGCAGTACTTC
TRBV19	.	TRBJ1-2	TRBD1	CASSIATGGHGYTF	TGTGCCAGTAGTATAGCGACAGGGGGCCATGGCTACACCTTC
TRBV9	.	TRBJ1-4	.	CASSEAQHTTNEKLFF	TGTGCCAGCAGCGAGGCACAGCACACAACTAATGAAAAACTGTTTTTT
TRBV6-2/TRBV6-3	.	TRBJ1-5	.	CASSPTGVRGPQHF	TGTGCCAGCAGCCCTACGGGGGTCCGGGGGCCCCAGCATTTT
TRBV5-5	.	TRBJ1-4	TRBD1	CASSPGTGGKGEKLFF	TGTGCCAGCAGCCCTGGGACAGGGGGCAAGGGAGAAAAACTGTTTTTT
TRBV11-2	.	TRBJ2-7	.	CASSGETGSYEQYF	TGTGCCAGCAGCGGAGAGACAGGTTCCTACGAGCAGTACTTC
TRBV27	.	TRBJ1-1	.	CASSLQTPGNPNTEAFF	TGTGCCAGCAGTTTACAGACCCCAGGTAACCCGAACACTGAAGCTTTCTTT
TRBV6-2/TRBV6-3	.	TRBJ2-5	.	CASSYPPWAGPETQYF	TGTGCCAGCAGTTACCCCCCCTGGGCGGGGCCGGAGACCCAGTACTTC
TRBV9	.	TRBJ1-1	.	CASSVGQKDTEAFF	TGTGCCAGCAGCGTAGGACAGAAGGACACTGAAGCTTTCTTT
TRBV5-6	.	TRBJ1-4	TRBD1	CASSRKGAGREKLFF	TGTGCCAGCAGCCGAAAGGGGGCGGGAAGAGAAAAACTGTTTTTT
TRBV3-1/TRBV3-2	.	TRBJ2-7	.	CASSQDRVYEQYF	TGTGCCAGCAGCCAAGACAGGGTCTACGAGCAGTACTTC
TRBV5-4	.	TRBJ1-4	TRBD1	CASSTGQAPGELFF	TGTGCCAGCAGCACCGGACAGGCTCCTGGGGAACTGTTTTTT
TRBV7-8	.	TRBJ2-1	TRBD2	CASSLSAGGPWGQFF	TGTGCCAGCAGCTTATCGGCGGGGGGGCCATGGGGGCAGTTCTTC
TRBV18	.	TRBJ1-2	TRBD1	CATQPGQGYGYTF	TGTGCCACTCAACCGGGACAGGGCTATGGCTACACCTTC
TRBV7-3	.	TRBJ2-3	.	CASSLNGVVDTQYF	TGTGCCAGCAGCTTAAACGGGGTGGTAGATACGCAGTATTTT
TRBV4-1	.	TRBJ1-1	.	CASSQQRGTEAFF	TGCGCCAGCAGCCAACAGAGAGGCACTGAAGCTTTCTTT
TRBV21-1	.	TRBJ2-5	.	CASSKVGQGRETQYF	TGTGCCAGCAGCAAGGTGGGACAGGGAAGAGAGACCCAGTACTTC